A single TCR beta chain is shown here with its context. The antigen is not known. This CDR3 region has 12 residues. CDR1 is SEHNR, CDR2 FQNEAQ, per germline (reference sequence). V was pared by 8 bases and J by 4 bases, with 9 bases between. This table comes from immunoSEQ multiplex PCR, and its TCRdb copy is limited to in-frame clones, with some not included. The sample records roughly 2.1 million clones, roughly 91% being singletons. The source of the sample is a study of shared clonotypes between healthy human individuals. Selected positively for CCR7 and CD45RO-negative, naive CD8 cells excluded terminally differentiated effector memory CD45RA+ cells. Study conclusions and caveats: Lower generation probabilities were found for non-shared clonotypes than for those shared by all four donors. It was anticipated that sequencing depth would influence how many clonotypes donors shared.

The chain is built from TRBV7-9 and TRBJ2-1, with D unresolved. Sequencing was carried out using naive CD8+ T cells from PBMCs. The sequence was collected from a man between 18 and 29 years old in good health. Some clones in this sample may be carry-over from other donors' samples. Here the CDR3 reads CASQLPYNEQFF. CDR3 bases: TGTGCCAGCCAGCTCCCGTACAATGAGCAGTTCTTC.